The 21 T cell receptor beta chains below come from one sample, sequenced in a study of cytomegalovirus exposure and HLA in healthy donors. The PCR was carried out with 60 Vbeta primers and 13 Jbeta primers. Some clones are missing from TCRdb's copy, which holds only in-frame ones; the method was immunoSEQ multiplex PCR. The table has about 140,000 clones, 66% seen once. The source material was PBMCs. The receptors here all came from a woman in her fifties or sixties in good health and CMV-seronegative.

There are a few counts of this clone. The chain has TRBV4-3 and TRBJ1-4; a weak D match, TRBD1 (5 bases). The V and J ends lost 2 bases and 8 bases respectively, with 15 bases between them. Germline CDR1 is LGHNA and CDR2 is YSLEER. The CDR3 totals 15 residues. CDR3 region: CASSQQGRVGEKLFF. The CDR3 bases are TGCGCCAGCAGCCAACAAGGCAGGGTGGGCGAAAAACTGTTTTTT.

The rearrangement links TRBV12-2 to TRBJ2-7; TRBD1 is the table's D call and was not checked against the DNA. TRBV12-2 is termed a pseudogene. CDR3 size: 18 residues. The CDR3 is CASRLARGTPRGAYEQYF. The CDR3 coding sequence is TGTGCAAGTCGCTTAGCACGCGGGACTCCCAGGGGGGCCTACGAGCAGTACTTC.

V is TRBV21-1 and J is TRBJ2-1; the table's D call TRBD2 went unverified against the DNA. TRBV21-1 is tagged as a pseudogene. This CDR3 is 14 amino acids long. CDR3 bases: TGTGCCAGCAGCAAAGAAATGTTAGACAATGAGCAGTTCTTC. Its translation: CASSKEMLDNEQFF.

This clone is medium-sized. The chain carries TRBV9 and TRBJ1-1; the D is unclear. The CDR3 is made up of 14 amino acids. The germline CDR1 and CDR2 sequences are SGDLS and YYNGEE. Trimming shortened V by 0 bases and J by 5 bases, and 11 bases separated the two germline ends. DNA for the CDR3: TGTGCCAGCAGCGTAGCGGGGTCGGGGACTGAAGCTTTCTTT. This gives the protein CASSVAGSGTEAFF.

The rearrangement joins TRBV7-2 to TRBJ2-1; 7 bases fit TRBD2. V lost 1 base and J lost 5; bases outside the gene matches: 11. The CDR3 is made up of 17 amino acids. Germline CDR1 and CDR2: SGHTA and FQGNSA. The CDR3 DNA sequence: TGTGCCAGCAGCTTAGGGTCCGGACTAGGTGGGCACAATGAGCAGTTCTTC. This translates into CASSLGSGLGGHNEQFF.

Only a few counts were recorded for this clone. The chain couples TRBV7-9 to TRBJ1-2, with 8 bases that match TRBD1. The CDR3 is 13 amino acids. Germline lookup yields CDR1 SEHNR and CDR2 FQNEAQ (reference sequence). After removal of 5 bases from V and 7 bases from J, the junction contained 6 bases not matched to a gene. For the CDR3, the DNA is TGTGCCAGCAGCCCGGACAGGGCGGGTGGCTACACCTTC. This translates into CASSPDRAGGYTF.

CDR3 coding DNA: TGTGCCAGCAGTTACTCGCCAGGCTACTCTGGAAACACCATATATTTT. Translating gives CASSYSPGYSGNTIYF. This chain joins TRBV6-6 and TRBJ1-3, with unresolved D. V shed 0 bases and J shed 0 bases, with 9 bases lying between them. The CDR3 spans 16 residues. Looked up from germline, CDR1 is MNHNY and CDR2 is SVGAGI (reference sequence).

This chain connects TRBV19 to TRBJ2-1, with TRBD2 as a possible D gene (6 bases). Germline V gene sequence: CDR1 LNHDA, CDR2 SQIVND (reference sequence). Trimming removed 5 bases at V and 5 bases at J, with 16 bases between. The CDR3 sequence is 15 residues long. CDR3 sequence: CASSPLGGRDNEQFF. Written as DNA, the CDR3 is TGTGCCAGTAGTCCACTCGGGGGACGGGACAATGAGCAGTTCTTC.

This rearrangement joins TRBV7-9 to TRBJ2-3; the D gene is possibly TRBD2 (7 bases). Germline loops: CDR1 SEHNR, CDR2 FQNEAQ (reference sequence). This CDR3 comprises 15 residues. V was trimmed by 5 bases and J by 5 bases, leaving 17 bases between them. CDR3 in DNA: TGTGCCAGCAGCCCGAGCGGGGTAGGGGGAGATACGCAGTATTTT. Its translation is CASSPSGVGGDTQYF.

This clone was found a few times. The chain couples TRBV6-5 to TRBJ1-3; the match to TRBD1 covers 9 bases. Germline lookup yields CDR1 MNHEY and CDR2 SVGAGI. The ends lost 6 bases at V and 3 bases at J; junction bases unmatched: 3. The CDR3 consists of 14 residues. CDR3 DNA: TGTGCCAGCAGCCAGGGACAGGGTGGAAACACCATATATTTT. Protein sequence: CASSQGQGGNTIYF.

This clone was seen more than once but under ten times. Other DNA sequences of this sample code for an identical CDR3. V usage is TRBV5-6 and J usage is TRBJ1-2; 8 bases are shared with TRBD1. The CDR3 totals 13 residues. The ends lost 0 bases at V and 8 bases at J; junction bases unmatched: 3. CDR1 and CDR2 from the germline V gene are SGHDT and YYEEEE. The CDR3 protein is CASSLGQGRGYTF. DNA for the CDR3: TGTGCCAGCAGCTTGGGACAGGGGCGAGGCTACACCTTC.

The chain couples TRBV6-5 to TRBJ2-7, with TRBD1 matching over 8 bases. Germline V CDR1 and CDR2: MNHEY, SVGAGI. The CDR3 loop spans 15 amino acids. V lost 2 bases and J lost 6; bases outside the gene matches: 9. The CDR3 nucleotides read TGTGCCAGCAGTTACGGACAGGGCCCCTTGTCCGAGCAGTACTTC. This codes for CASSYGQGPLSEQYF.

In its sample, this clone was seen a few times. V and J are TRBV27 and TRBJ2-7; 7 bases agree with TRBD2. The V gene end was trimmed by 1 base and the J gene end by 6 bases; junction bases not matched to a gene: 0. This CDR3 comprises 12 residues. Germline values: CDR1 MNHEY, CDR2 SMNVEV (reference sequence). CDR3 in DNA: TGTGCCAGCAGTTTATGGGGGGGCGAGCAGTACTTC. This gives the protein CASSLWGGEQYF.

The chain links TRBV5-4 to TRBJ1-6; 7 bases map to TRBD1. CDR3 length: 16 amino acids. Germline V CDR1 and CDR2: SGHNT, YYREEE (reference sequence). V was clipped by 0 bases and J by 4 bases; unmatched bases: 4. CDR3 region: CASSLGGTAYNSPLHF. CDR3 nucleotides: TGTGCCAGCAGCTTGGGGGGGACAGCTTATAATTCACCCCTCCACTTT.

In its sample, this clone was seen a few times. The genes are TRBV6-5 and TRBJ1-5; 7 bases align to TRBD1. The length of the CDR3 is 14 residues. Trimming took 4 bases from V and 6 from J; bases not matched to a gene: 6. CDR1 and CDR2 (germline): MNHEY, SVGAGI. CDR3: CASSFSGGSQPQHF. The CDR3 coding sequence is TGTGCCAGCAGTTTTTCAGGGGGTAGTCAGCCCCAGCATTTT.

The V and J genes are TRBV11-2 and TRBJ2-1; unclear D gene. Germline CDR1 is SGHAT and CDR2 is FQNNGV. CDR3 length equals 13 residues. V was clipped by 0 bases and J by 5 bases, with 5 bases between them. As DNA, the CDR3 is TGTGCCAGCAGCTTAGATCGGGACAATGAGCAGTTCTTC. As protein: CASSLDRDNEQFF.

V usage is TRBV11-1 and J usage is TRBJ2-7; a weak D match, TRBD2 (6 bases). Germline assignment: CDR1 SGHAT and CDR2 FQDESV (reference sequence). The CDR3 is made up of 13 amino acids. V was clipped by 1 base and J by 3 bases, with 7 bases between them. CDR3 coding DNA: TGTGCCAGCAGCTTAGGGGGACTCTACGAGCAGTACTTC. It yields the protein CASSLGGLYEQYF.

This clone has only one observation. An end of the junction differs from the germline gene, which may be a read error. The rearrangement joins TRBV7-9 to TRBJ2-7; the match to TRBD1 covers 10 bases. The CDR3 has 15 amino acids. The germline CDR1 and CDR2 sequences are SEHNR and FQNEAQ (reference sequence). The DNA for the CDR3 is TGTTCCAGCAGCTTAAGGGACAGGGGCACATACGAGCAGTACTTC. This codes for CSSSLRDRGTYEQYF. Full variable domain (rest looked up from reference TRBV7-9 and TRBJ2-7): DTGVSQNPRHKITKRGQNVTFRCDPISEHNRLYWYRQTLGQGPEFLTYFQNEAQLEKSRLLSDRFSAERPKGSFSTLEIQRTEQGDSAMYLCSSSLRDRGTYEQYFGPGTRLTVT.

V gene TRBV6-5 combines with J gene TRBJ1-1, with D tentatively TRBD1 (6 bases). This CDR3 has 13 residues. The ends were cut back, 6 bases at V and 1 base at J, with 9 bases in the middle. Germline V gives CDR1 MNHEY, CDR2 SVGAGI. In DNA, the CDR3 is TGTGCCAGCAGCCCGACAGGGAACACTGAAGCTTTCTTT. Protein: CASSPTGNTEAFF.

This rearrangement joins TRBV6-4 to TRBJ1-5; perhaps TRBD1 as D (6 bases). The CDR3 contains 18 residues. V was cut by 4 bases and J by 0 bases, with 19 bases left in between. The germline V gene encodes CDR1 MRHNA and CDR2 SNTAGT. For the CDR3, the DNA is TGTGCCAGCAGTGCACCGGACAGAGTAATATTTAGCAATCAGCCCCAGCATTTT. Protein sequence: CASSAPDRVIFSNQPQHF.

This chain connects TRBV4-1 to TRBJ2-1; TRBD2 agrees at 9 bases. This CDR3 has 15 residues. Losses at the gene ends were 0 bases for V and 6 bases for J; bases not matched to a gene: 3. Germline V gene lookup returns CDR1 MGHRA and CDR2 YSYEKL. CDR3: CASSQELAGLNEQFF. In DNA, the CDR3 is TGCGCCAGCAGCCAAGAACTAGCGGGCCTCAATGAGCAGTTCTTC.